What follows describes a single T cell receptor (beta chain). Trimming cost V 1 base and J 0 bases, with 6 bases left between them. Germline-derived CDR1 and CDR2 are MGHRA and YSYEKL. CDR3 length: 14 amino acids. This record belongs to a study of T cell changes during pregnancy in multiple sclerosis. Assay used: immunoSEQ multiplex PCR; TCRdb lists only in-frame clones, some missing. The sample carries about 50,000 clones, 90% to 95% recorded once. Sequencing was performed on CD8+ T cells from peripheral blood mononuclear cells, taken before pregnancy. The source of this sequence is a female donor with multiple sclerosis, enrolled in a pregnancy study. The rearrangement joins TRBV4-1 to TRBJ1-1, with D unclear. The chain's CDR3 is CASSQGLMNTEAFF. DNA for the CDR3: TGCGCCAGCAGCCAAGGACTCATGAACACTGAAGCTTTCTTT.